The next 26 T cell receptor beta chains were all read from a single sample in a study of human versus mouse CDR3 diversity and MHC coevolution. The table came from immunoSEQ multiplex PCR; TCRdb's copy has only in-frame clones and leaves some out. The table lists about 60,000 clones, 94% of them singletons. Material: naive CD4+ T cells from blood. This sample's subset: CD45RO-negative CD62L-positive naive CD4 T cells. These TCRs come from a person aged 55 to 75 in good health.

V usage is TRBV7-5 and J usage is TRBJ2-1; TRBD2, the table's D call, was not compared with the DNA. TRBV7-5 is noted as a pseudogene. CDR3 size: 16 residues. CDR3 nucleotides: TGTGCCAGAAGCTTAGGTGGCGGCAGCTCCTACAATGAGCAGTTCTTC. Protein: CARSLGGGSSYNEQFF.

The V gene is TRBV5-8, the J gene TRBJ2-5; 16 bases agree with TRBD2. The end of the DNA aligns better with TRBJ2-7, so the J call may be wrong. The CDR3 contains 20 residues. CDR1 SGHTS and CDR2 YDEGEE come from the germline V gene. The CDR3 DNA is TGTGCCAGCAGCTCCCAATGGACGGGACTAGCGGGAGGGCCGACCGGCGAGCAGTACTTC. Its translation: CASSSQWTGLAGGPTGEQYF.

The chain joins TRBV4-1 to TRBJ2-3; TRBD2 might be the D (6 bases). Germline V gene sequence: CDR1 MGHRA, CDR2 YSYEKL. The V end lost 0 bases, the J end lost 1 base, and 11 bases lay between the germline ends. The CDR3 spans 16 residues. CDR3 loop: CASSQEGREGTDTQYF. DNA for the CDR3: TGCGCCAGCAGCCAAGAGGGCAGGGAGGGCACAGATACGCAGTATTTT.

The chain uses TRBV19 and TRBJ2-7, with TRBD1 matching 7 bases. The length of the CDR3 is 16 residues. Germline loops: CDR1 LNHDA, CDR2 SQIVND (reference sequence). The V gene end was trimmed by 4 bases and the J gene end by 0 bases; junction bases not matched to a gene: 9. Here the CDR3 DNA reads TGTGCCAGTAGTAAGACCCCGGACAGGACCTCCTACGAGCAGTACTTC. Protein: CASSKTPDRTSYEQYF.

CDR3 sequence (DNA): TGTGCCAGTAGTAAAGGGACTAGCGGGAGGCTCTACAATGAGCAGTTCTTC. This translates into CASSKGTSGRLYNEQFF. The chain uses TRBV19 and TRBJ2-1; 15 bases fit TRBD2. The V segment lost 4 bases and the J segment 3 bases; nucleotides outside the gene matches: 4. Germline assignment: CDR1 LNHDA and CDR2 SQIVND (reference sequence). The CDR3 loop spans 17 amino acids.

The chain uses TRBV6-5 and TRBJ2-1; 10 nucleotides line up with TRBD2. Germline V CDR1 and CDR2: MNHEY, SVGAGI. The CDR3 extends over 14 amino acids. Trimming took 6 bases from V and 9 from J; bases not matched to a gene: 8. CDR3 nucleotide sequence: TGTGCCAGCAGGGGGGCTAGCGGGAGAGGTGAGCAGTTCTTC. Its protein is CASRGASGRGEQFF.

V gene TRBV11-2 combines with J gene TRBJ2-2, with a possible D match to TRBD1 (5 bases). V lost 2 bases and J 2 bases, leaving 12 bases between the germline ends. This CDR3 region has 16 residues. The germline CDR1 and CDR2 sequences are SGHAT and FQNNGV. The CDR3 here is CASSLTPGLNTGELFF. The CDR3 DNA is TGTGCCAGCAGCTTAACCCCAGGGCTAAACACCGGGGAGCTGTTTTTT. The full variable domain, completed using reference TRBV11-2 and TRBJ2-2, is EAGVAQSPRYKIIEKRQSVAFWCNPISGHATLYWYQQILGQGPKLLIQFQNNGVVDDSQLPKDRFSAERLKGVDSTLKIQPAKLEDSAVYLCASSLTPGLNTGELFFGEGSRLTVL.

The CDR3 region is CASSAITSVLAHTQYF. CDR3 in DNA: TGTGCCAGCAGTGCCATAACTAGTGTGCTGGCCCATACGCAGTATTTT. J is TRBJ2-3 and V is TRBV6-1, with D maybe TRBD2 (5 bases). The CDR3 consists of 16 residues. Deletions cut 4 bases from V and 7 bases from J, with 21 bases between. Per germline, CDR1 MNHNS and CDR2 SASEGT.

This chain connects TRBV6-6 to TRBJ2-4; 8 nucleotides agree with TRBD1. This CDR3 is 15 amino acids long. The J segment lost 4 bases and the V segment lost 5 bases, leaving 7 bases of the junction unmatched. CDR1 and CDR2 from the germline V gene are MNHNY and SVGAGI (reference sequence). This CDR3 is CASSTSGTGKNIQYF. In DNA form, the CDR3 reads TGTGCCAGCAGTACCTCCGGGACAGGAAAAAACATTCAGTACTTC.

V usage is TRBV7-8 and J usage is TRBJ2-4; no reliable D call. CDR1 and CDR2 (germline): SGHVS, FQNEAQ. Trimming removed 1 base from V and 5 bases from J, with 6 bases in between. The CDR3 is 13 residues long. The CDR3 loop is CASSLGRENIQYF. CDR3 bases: TGTGCCAGCAGCTTAGGACGGGAAAACATTCAGTACTTC.

The CDR3 protein is CASSYLAGRGNTEAFF. In nucleotides, the CDR3 is TGTGCCAGCAGTTACTTGGCAGGGCGAGGGAACACTGAAGCTTTCTTT. The chain carries TRBV6-5 and TRBJ1-1; tentatively, D is TRBD1 (5 bases). V lost 1 base, J lost 1 base, and 13 bases lay in between. There are 16 residues in the CDR3. CDR1 and CDR2 from the germline V gene are MNHEY and SVGAGI.

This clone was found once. The CDR3 protein is CASTTWGVLRVEAFF. CDR3 bases: TGTGCCAGCACCACTTGGGGGGTTTTGAGGGTCGAAGCTTTCTTT. The chain is built from TRBV5-6 and TRBJ1-1, with D possibly TRBD1 on 5 matching bases. The V end was cut by 6 bases, the J end by 8 bases, with 23 bases between. This CDR3 is built from 15 residues. The germline V gene encodes CDR1 SGHDT and CDR2 YYEEEE.

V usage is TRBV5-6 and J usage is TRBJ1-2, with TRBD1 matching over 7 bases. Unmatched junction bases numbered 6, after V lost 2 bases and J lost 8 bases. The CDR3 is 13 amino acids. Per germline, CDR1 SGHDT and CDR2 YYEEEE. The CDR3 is CASSLGTVGGYTF. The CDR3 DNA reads TGTGCCAGCAGCTTAGGGACAGTCGGCGGCTACACCTTC.

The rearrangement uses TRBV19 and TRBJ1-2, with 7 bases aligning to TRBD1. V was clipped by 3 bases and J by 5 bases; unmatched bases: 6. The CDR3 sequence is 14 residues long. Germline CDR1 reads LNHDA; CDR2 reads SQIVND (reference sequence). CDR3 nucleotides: TGTGCCAGTAGTATTGGAGACAGGGTTTATGGCTACACCTTC. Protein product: CASSIGDRVYGYTF.

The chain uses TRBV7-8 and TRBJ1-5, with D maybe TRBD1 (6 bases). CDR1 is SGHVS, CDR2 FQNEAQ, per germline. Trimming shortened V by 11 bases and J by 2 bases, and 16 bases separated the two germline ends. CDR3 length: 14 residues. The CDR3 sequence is CASQKGDGNQPQHF. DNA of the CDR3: TGTGCCTCTCAGAAGGGGGATGGCAATCAGCCCCAGCATTTT.

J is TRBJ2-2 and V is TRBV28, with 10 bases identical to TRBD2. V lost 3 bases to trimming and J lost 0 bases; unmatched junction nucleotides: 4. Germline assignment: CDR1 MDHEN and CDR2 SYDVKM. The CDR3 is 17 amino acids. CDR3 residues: CASSFRTSGTNTGELFF. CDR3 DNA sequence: TGTGCCAGCAGTTTCCGGACTAGCGGAACGAACACCGGGGAGCTGTTTTTT.

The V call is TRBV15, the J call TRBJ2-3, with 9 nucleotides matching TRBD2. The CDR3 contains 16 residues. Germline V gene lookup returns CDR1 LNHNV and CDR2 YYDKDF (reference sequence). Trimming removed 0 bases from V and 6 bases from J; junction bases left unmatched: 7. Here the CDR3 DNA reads TGTGCCACCAGCAGAGATATCGCTAGCGGGACGGATACGCAGTATTTT. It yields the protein CATSRDIASGTDTQYF.

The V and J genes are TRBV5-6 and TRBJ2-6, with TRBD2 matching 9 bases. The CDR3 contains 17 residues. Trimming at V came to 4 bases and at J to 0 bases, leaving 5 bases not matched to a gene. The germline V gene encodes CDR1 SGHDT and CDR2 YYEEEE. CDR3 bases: TGTGCCAGCAGCCGAAGCGGGGGGATCTCTGGGGCCAACGTCCTGACTTTC. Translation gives CASSRSGGISGANVLTF.

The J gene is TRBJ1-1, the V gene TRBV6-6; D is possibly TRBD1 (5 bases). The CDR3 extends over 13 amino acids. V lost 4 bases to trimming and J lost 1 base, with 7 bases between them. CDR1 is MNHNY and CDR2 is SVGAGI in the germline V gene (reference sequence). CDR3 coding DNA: TGTGCCAGCAGTTGGGGGGGGAACACTGAAGCTTTCTTT. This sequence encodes CASSWGGNTEAFF.

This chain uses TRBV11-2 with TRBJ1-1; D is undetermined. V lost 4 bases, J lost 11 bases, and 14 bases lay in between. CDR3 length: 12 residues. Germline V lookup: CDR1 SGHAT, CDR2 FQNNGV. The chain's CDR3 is CASSSPVGDAFF. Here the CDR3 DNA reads TGTGCCAGCAGCTCACCCGTCGGGGATGCTTTCTTT.

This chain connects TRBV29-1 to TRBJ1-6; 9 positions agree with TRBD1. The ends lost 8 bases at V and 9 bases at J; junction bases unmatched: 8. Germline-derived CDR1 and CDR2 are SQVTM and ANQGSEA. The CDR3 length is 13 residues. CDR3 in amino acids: CSIQQGAGSPLHF. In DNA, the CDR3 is TGCAGCATTCAACAGGGGGCCGGTTCACCCCTCCACTTT.

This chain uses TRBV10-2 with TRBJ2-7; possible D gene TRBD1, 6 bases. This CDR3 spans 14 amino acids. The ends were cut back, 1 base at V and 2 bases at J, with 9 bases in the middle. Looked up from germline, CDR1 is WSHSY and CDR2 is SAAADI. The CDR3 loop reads CASSEWTAAYEQYF. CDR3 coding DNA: TGCGCCAGCAGTGAGTGGACAGCCGCCTACGAGCAGTACTTC.

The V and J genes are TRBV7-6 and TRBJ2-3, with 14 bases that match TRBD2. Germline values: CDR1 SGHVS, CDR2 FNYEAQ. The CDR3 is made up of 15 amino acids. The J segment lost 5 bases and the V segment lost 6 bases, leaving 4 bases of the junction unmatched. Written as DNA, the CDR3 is TGTGCCAGCAGGGGACTAGCGGGAGCGGGAGATACGCAGTATTTT. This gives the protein CASRGLAGAGDTQYF.

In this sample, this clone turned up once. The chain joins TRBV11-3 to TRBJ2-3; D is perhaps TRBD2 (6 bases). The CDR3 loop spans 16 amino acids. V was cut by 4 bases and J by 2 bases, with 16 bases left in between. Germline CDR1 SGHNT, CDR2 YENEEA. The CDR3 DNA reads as TGTGCCAGCAGCTCTCTCGCGGGAATAAACACAGATACGCAGTATTTT. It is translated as CASSSLAGINTDTQYF.

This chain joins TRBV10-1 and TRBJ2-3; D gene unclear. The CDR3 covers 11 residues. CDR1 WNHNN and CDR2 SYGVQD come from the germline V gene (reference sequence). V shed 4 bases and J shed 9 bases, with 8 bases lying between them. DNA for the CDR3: TGCGCCAGCAGTGTCGGAGAGACGCAGTATTTT. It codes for CASSVGETQYF.

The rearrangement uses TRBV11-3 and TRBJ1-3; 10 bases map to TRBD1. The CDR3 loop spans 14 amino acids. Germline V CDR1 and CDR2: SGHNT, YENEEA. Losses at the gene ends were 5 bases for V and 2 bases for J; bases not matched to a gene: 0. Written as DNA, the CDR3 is TGTGCCAGCAGCGGACAGGGGGCTGGAAACACCATATATTTT. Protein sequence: CASSGQGAGNTIYF.